This T cell receptor beta chain was captured in a study of blood T cell repertoires in COVID-19. As for the study in general: Acute and convalescent COVID-19 specimens originated in the United States, Italy and Spain.

How the authors handled the data: Quantification of nucleated cells was approximated via reference gene primer amplification. The assay was immunoSEQ multiplex PCR, and TCRdb's table has in-frame clones only and misses some. V, J and clone size reflect that table, while D and trimming were determined from the DNA. The sample records about 98,000 clones, approximately 86% being singletons. The CDR3 contains 14 residues. Trimming pared 6 bases from V and 5 bases from J, leaving 16 bases between. Germline loops: CDR1 LNHDA, CDR2 SQIVND (reference sequence). Input material: peripheral blood. This rearrangement joins TRBV19 to TRBJ1-1; the D is unclear. This sequence was found in a man aged 45-65 years with acute or convalescent COVID-19. The DNA of the CDR3 is TGTGCCAGTAGCACCTCAAACCGGAGGACTGAAGCTTTCTTT. It translates to CASSTSNRRTEAFF.